The 27 T cell receptor beta chains presented below share a single source sample, sequenced in a study of shared clonotypes between healthy human individuals. Profiled with immunoSEQ multiplex PCR; TCRdb holds only in-frame clones, not every one. The table has some 2,100,000 clones, more than 90% seen once. Sample: naive CD4+ T cells sorted from blood. Subset described: CD45RA+ positively selected. These receptor sequences come from a man younger than 35 in good health.

This rearrangement joins TRBV5-3 to TRBJ1-2; possible D gene TRBD1, 6 bases. TRBV5-3 is an ORF for which the function is uncertain. This CDR3 is 14 amino acids long. The V gene lost 4 bases and the J gene lost 3 bases, with 13 bases spanning the gap. Here the CDR3 reads CARSEDRRHYGYTF. In nucleotides, the CDR3 is TGTGCCAGAAGCGAAGACAGGCGGCACTATGGCTACACCTTC.

This chain links TRBV5-1 with TRBJ1-1; 7 bases match TRBD1. The CDR3 sequence is 13 residues long. With V trimmed by 3 bases and J by 3 bases, 2 bases remained unmatched. Germline V CDR1 and CDR2: SGHRS, YFSETQ. The CDR3 here is CASSYTGDTEAFF. CDR3 bases: TGCGCCAGCAGCTACACAGGGGACACTGAAGCTTTCTTT.

V usage is TRBV5-1 and J usage is TRBJ1-2; D unresolved. Trimming left V 1 base short and J 0 bases short, with 16 bases between. Germline CDR1 and CDR2: SGHRS and YFSETQ. The CDR3 is 17 residues long. The CDR3 spells CASSLRAEGPTNYGYTF. In DNA, the CDR3 is TGCGCCAGCAGCTTGAGGGCCGAGGGCCCCACTAACTATGGCTACACCTTC.

The rearrangement links TRBV5-1 to TRBJ2-7; possibly TRBD1 or TRBD2 for D (7 bases each). The CDR3 contains 13 residues. V lost 1 base and J 10 bases, leaving 15 bases between the germline ends. Germline CDR1 reads SGHRS; CDR2 reads YFSETQ. In DNA, the CDR3 is TGCGCCAGCAGCTTGACAGGGGAGGGACTCCAGTACTTC. The encoded protein is CASSLTGEGLQYF.

J is TRBJ2-3 and V is TRBV19, with a tentative D call TRBD2 (5 bases). Deletions cut 3 bases from V and 4 bases from J, with 11 bases between. The CDR3 totals 14 residues. The germline V gene encodes CDR1 LNHDA and CDR2 SQIVND (reference sequence). CDR3 bases: TGTGCCAGTAGTATCGGGGTATGGGCAGATACGCAGTATTTT. The encoded protein is CASSIGVWADTQYF.

The chain combines TRBV4-2 with TRBJ2-3; 7 bases match TRBD2. The CDR3 is 16 amino acids. The germline CDR1 and CDR2 sequences are LGHNA and YNFKEQ. Trimming removed 0 bases from V and 5 bases from J; junction bases left unmatched: 8. CDR3 sequence reads: CASSQERASGQDTQYF. In DNA, the CDR3 is TGTGCCAGCAGCCAAGAACGGGCTAGCGGCCAAGATACGCAGTATTTT.

The chain combines TRBV2 with TRBJ1-2, with D possibly TRBD1 on 6 matching bases. With 6 bases removed from V and 0 bases from J, the gap between germline ends came to 14 bases. The germline CDR1 and CDR2 sequences are SNHLY and FYNNEI. The CDR3 is 15 residues long. CDR3 in amino acids: CASSPDSSTNYGYTF. The CDR3 DNA reads as TGTGCCAGCAGCCCGGACAGCAGCACTAACTATGGCTACACCTTC.

This clone was seen only a few times. The V and J genes are TRBV11-3 and TRBJ1-6; D is unresolved. The length of the CDR3 is 14 residues. The germline gives CDR1 SGHNT, CDR2 YENEEA. The V end lost 1 base, the J end lost 6 bases, and 7 bases lay between the germline ends. The CDR3 here is CASSLGHGNSPLHF. As DNA, the CDR3 is TGTGCCAGCAGCTTAGGGCACGGTAATTCACCCCTCCACTTT.

J is TRBJ2-5 and V is TRBV7-8, with 7 bases that match TRBD1. Trimming cost V 5 bases and J 5 bases; bases outside gene matches: 8. The germline CDR1 and CDR2 sequences are SGHVS and FQNEAQ. The CDR3 has 14 amino acids. The CDR3 here is CASSHRDSAETQYF. As DNA, the CDR3 is TGTGCCAGCAGCCACCGGGACAGCGCTGAGACCCAGTACTTC.

This clone was observed once. This chain uses TRBV7-3 with TRBJ2-7, with D maybe TRBD2 (6 bases). Germline CDR1 reads SGHTA; CDR2 reads FQGTGA. With 5 bases removed from V and 3 bases from J, the gap between germline ends came to 17 bases. The CDR3 spans 15 residues. The CDR3 is CASSLVGGKGYEQYF. The CDR3, as DNA: TGTGCCAGCAGCCTAGTAGGAGGGAAGGGCTACGAGCAGTACTTC.

The chain links TRBV30 to TRBJ1-6; D is ambiguous. The germline V gene has CDR1 GTSNPN and CDR2 SVGIG (reference sequence). V gave up 2 bases and J gave up 4 bases, with 18 bases separating them. The length of the CDR3 is 17 residues. The CDR3 here is CAWSYTDGPIYNSPLHF. The CDR3 coding sequence is TGTGCCTGGAGTTACACCGATGGACCTATTTATAATTCACCCCTCCACTTT.

The V gene is TRBV2, the J gene TRBJ1-1, with D hard to call. CDR1 is SNHLY, CDR2 FYNNEI, per germline. V gave up 5 bases and J gave up 2 bases, with 9 bases separating them. The CDR3 totals 13 residues. The CDR3 nucleotides read TGTGCCAGCAGTACCGACTCCAACACTGAAGCTTTCTTT. Translated, it gives CASSTDSNTEAFF.

Points on this clone: The sample contains more than one DNA sequence encoding this CDR3. The chain recombines TRBV6-5 with TRBJ1-3; 9 nucleotides align to TRBD1. The junction had 0 bases not matched to a gene; V was cut back by 2 bases and J by 1 base. The CDR3 spans 15 residues. Per the germline V gene, CDR1 is MNHEY and CDR2 is SVGAGI. The CDR3 DNA sequence: TGTGCCAGCAGTTACGGGACAGGGTCTGGAAACACCATATATTTT. Amino acids: CASSYGTGSGNTIYF.

The V call is TRBV25-1, the J call TRBJ1-1; no reliable D call. The CDR3 is 11 amino acids. Germline V gives CDR1 MGHDK, CDR2 SYGVNS. The ends were cut back, 3 bases at V and 7 bases at J, with 6 bases in the middle. The chain's CDR3 is CASSDVFEAFF. The CDR3 DNA is TGTGCCAGCAGTGATGTTTTTGAAGCTTTCTTT.

This sequence joins TRBV5-1 and TRBJ2-6; D is possibly TRBD2 (7 bases). Germline lookup yields CDR1 SGHRS and CDR2 YFSETQ. CDR3 size: 17 residues. Trimming left V 4 bases short and J 0 bases short, with 14 bases between. The CDR3 DNA follows: TGCGCCAGCAGCCCCGGGGGGCTCATCTCTGGGGCCAACGTCCTGACTTTC. Translated: CASSPGGLISGANVLTF. Based on the CDR3 plus reference TRBV5-1 and TRBJ2-6, the full variable domain is KAGVTQTPRYLIKTRGQQVTLSCSPISGHRSVSWYQQTPGQGLQFLFEYFSETQRNKGNFPGRFSGRQFSNSRSEMNVSTLELGDSALYLCASSPGGLISGANVLTFGAGSRLTVL.

This chain uses TRBV5-5 with TRBJ2-7; D is perhaps TRBD1 (6 bases). The CDR3 has 15 amino acids. Trimming took 0 bases from V and 0 from J, leaving 10 bases between them. Per the germline V gene, CDR1 is SGHKS and CDR2 is YYEKEE (reference sequence). This CDR3 reads CASSLATGSSYEQYF. The CDR3 coding sequence is TGTGCCAGCAGCTTGGCCACAGGGAGCTCCTACGAGCAGTACTTC.

About this clone itself: The same CDR3 can be traced to other DNA sequences in this sample. This chain joins TRBV13 and TRBJ2-5, with D maybe TRBD2 (6 bases). Trimming left V 0 bases short and J 1 base short, with 9 bases between. Germline assignment: CDR1 PRHDT and CDR2 FYEKMQ (reference sequence). CDR3 length equals 15 residues. This CDR3 reads CASSLGRGVQETQYF. As DNA, the CDR3 is TGTGCCAGCAGCTTAGGCCGCGGGGTCCAAGAGACCCAGTACTTC.

The rearrangement joins TRBV5-1 to TRBJ2-3; TRBD1 or TRBD2 may be the D gene (6 bases each). The CDR3 sequence is 15 residues long. The germline CDR1 and CDR2 sequences are SGHRS and YFSETQ. Deletions cut 2 bases from V and 4 bases from J, with 14 bases between. CDR3 sequence: CASSLDSGAADTQYF. The DNA for the CDR3 is TGCGCCAGCAGCTTAGATTCGGGGGCTGCAGATACGCAGTATTTT.

The rearrangement links TRBV6-1 to TRBJ2-5; the match to TRBD2 covers 9 bases. This CDR3 has 16 residues. The germline V gene encodes CDR1 MNHNS and CDR2 SASEGT. Losses at the gene ends were 2 bases for V and 1 base for J; bases not matched to a gene: 5. CDR3: CASSEFASGTQETQYF. Here the CDR3 DNA reads TGTGCCAGCAGTGAATTTGCTAGCGGGACCCAAGAGACCCAGTACTTC.

The V gene is TRBV5-1, the J gene TRBJ2-7; D gene ambiguous. V was pared by 1 base and J by 0 bases, with 17 bases between. CDR1 and CDR2 (germline): SGHRS, YFSETQ. The CDR3 runs 17 residues. The chain's CDR3 is CASSLREGLVSSYEQYF. In nucleotides, the CDR3 is TGCGCCAGCAGCTTGCGCGAAGGGTTGGTGAGCTCCTACGAGCAGTACTTC.

This clone has a single count. The chain recombines TRBV28 with TRBJ2-1; D not resolved. The ends were cut back, 6 bases at V and 6 bases at J, with 12 bases in the middle. Germline assignment: CDR1 MDHEN and CDR2 SYDVKM. CDR3 length: 13 amino acids. The CDR3 DNA follows: TGTGCCAGCAGACTCGACCGATTCAATGAGCAGTTCTTC. This sequence encodes CASRLDRFNEQFF. The full variable domain, completed using reference TRBV28 and TRBJ2-1, is DVKVTQSSRYLVKRTGEKVFLECVQDMDHENMFWYRQDPGLGLRLIYFSYDVKMKEKGDIPEGYSVSREKKERFSLILESASTNQTSMYLCASRLDRFNEQFFGPGTRLTVL.

The rearrangement uses TRBV28 and TRBJ1-1; a possible D gene is TRBD1 (6 bases). Germline V gene lookup returns CDR1 MDHEN and CDR2 SYDVKM. This CDR3 has 18 residues. Trimming took 1 base from V and 1 from J, leaving 19 bases between them. CDR3 amino acids: CASSLFTAGLGQNTEAFF. The CDR3 bases are TGTGCCAGCAGTTTATTCACCGCCGGCTTGGGACAGAACACTGAAGCTTTCTTT.

The gene calls are TRBV18 and TRBJ2-3; D call uncertain. V shed 3 bases and J shed 2 bases, with 12 bases lying between them. The CDR3 extends over 15 amino acids. CDR1 KGHSH and CDR2 LQKENI come from the germline V gene. CDR3 in amino acids: CASSPFAELTDTQYF. In DNA form, the CDR3 reads TGTGCCAGCTCACCTTTTGCCGAGCTCACAGATACGCAGTATTTT.

This clone showed up just once. The V and J genes are TRBV10-3 and TRBJ2-7; 14 positions match TRBD2. Germline V gene data show CDR1 as ENHRY and CDR2 as SYGVKD. The V gene end was trimmed by 7 bases and the J gene end by 7 bases; junction bases not matched to a gene: 9. This CDR3 is built from 15 residues. For the CDR3, the DNA is TGTGCCATCACCGGGACTAGCGGGAGCAGAGAGGAGCAGTACTTC. Residues: CAITGTSGSREEQYF.

The CDR3 nucleotides read TGCGCCAGCAGCCCGTCAACTAGCCCCGGGGAGCTGTTTTTT. Its translation: CASSPSTSPGELFF. J is TRBJ2-2 and V is TRBV5-1, with a weak D call TRBD2 (6 bases). Between the trimmed V and J ends, which lost 4 bases and 6 bases, there was a span of 13 bases. Germline CDR1 is SGHRS and CDR2 is YFSETQ. The length of the CDR3 is 14 residues.

The CDR3 sequence is CASSTGSNTGELFF. CDR3 coding DNA: TGCGCCAGCAGTACAGGGTCGAACACCGGGGAGCTGTTTTTT. The chain uses TRBV5-1 and TRBJ2-2; D perhaps matches TRBD1 (6 bases). The germline gives CDR1 SGHRS, CDR2 YFSETQ. This CDR3 spans 14 amino acids. The V and J ends lost 5 bases and 0 bases respectively, with 8 bases between them. The whole variable domain, filled in from reference TRBV5-1 and TRBJ2-2, reads KAGVTQTPRYLIKTRGQQVTLSCSPISGHRSVSWYQQTPGQGLQFLFEYFSETQRNKGNFPGRFSGRQFSNSRSEMNVSTLELGDSALYLCASSTGSNTGELFFGEGSRLTVL.

This clone appeared a few times. The genes are TRBV30 and TRBJ2-7; possible D gene TRBD2, 6 bases. The length of the CDR3 is 15 residues. CDR1 and CDR2 from the germline V gene are GTSNPN and SVGIG (reference sequence). V was trimmed by 1 base and J by 3 bases, leaving 16 bases between them. The CDR3 is CAWSAGSEGFYEQYF. CDR3 coding DNA: TGTGCCTGGAGTGCCGGGAGCGAAGGGTTCTACGAGCAGTACTTC. Drawing the rest from reference TRBV30 and TRBJ2-7, the complete variable domain is SQTIHQWPATLVQPVGSPLSLECTVEGTSNPNLYWYRQAAGRGLQLLFYSVGIGQISSEVPQNLSASRPQDRQFILSSKKLLLSDSGFYLCAWSAGSEGFYEQYFGPGTRLTVT.